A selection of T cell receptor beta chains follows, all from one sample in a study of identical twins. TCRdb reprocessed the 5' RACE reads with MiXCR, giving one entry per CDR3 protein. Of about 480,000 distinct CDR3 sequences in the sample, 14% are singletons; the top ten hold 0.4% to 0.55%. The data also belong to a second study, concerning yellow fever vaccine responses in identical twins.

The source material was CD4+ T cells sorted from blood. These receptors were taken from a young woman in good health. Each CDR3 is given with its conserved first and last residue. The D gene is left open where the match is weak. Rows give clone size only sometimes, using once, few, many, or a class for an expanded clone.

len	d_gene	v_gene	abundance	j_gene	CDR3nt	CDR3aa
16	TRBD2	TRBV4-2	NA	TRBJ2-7	TGTGCCAGCAGCGGGGGACTAGCGGGATCCTCCTACGAGCAGTACTTC	CASSGGLAGSSYEQYF
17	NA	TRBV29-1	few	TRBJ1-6	TGCAGCGTCTTCTTTACCCTTGCCGGGGGCGTAGGGTCACCCCTCCACTTT	CSVFFTLAGGVGSPLHF
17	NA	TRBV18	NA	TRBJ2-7	TGTGCCAGCTCACCAGCCAGCGGACAGCCTAACTCCTACGAGCAGTACTTC	CASSPASGQPNSYEQYF
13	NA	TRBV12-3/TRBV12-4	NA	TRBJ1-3	TGTGCCAGCAGTTCGCAGGCTGGAAACACCATATATTTT	CASSSQAGNTIYF
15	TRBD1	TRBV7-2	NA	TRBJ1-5	TGTGCCAGCAGCTTAGCGGGGACAGTCAATCAGCCCCAGCATTTT	CASSLAGTVNQPQHF
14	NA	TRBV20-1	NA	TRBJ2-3	TGCAGTGCTAGAGAGAGTTCGAAGTTAGATACGCAGTATTTT	CSARESSKLDTQYF
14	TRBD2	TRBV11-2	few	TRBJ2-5	TGTGCCAGCAGCATAGCGGGGAATGGAGAGACCCAGTACTTC	CASSIAGNGETQYF
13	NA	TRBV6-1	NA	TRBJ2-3	TGTGCCAGCAGGCAACAGGTTCCAGATACGCAGTATTTT	CASRQQVPDTQYF
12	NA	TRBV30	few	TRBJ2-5	TGTGCCACTCCGACAGGTGGAGAGACCCAGTACTTC	CATPTGGETQYF
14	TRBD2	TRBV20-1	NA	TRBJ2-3	TGCAGTGCCGGAATAGCGGGGGTAACAGATACGCAGTATTTT	CSAGIAGVTDTQYF
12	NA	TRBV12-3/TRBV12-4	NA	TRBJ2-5	TGTGCCAGCGGGGGGCCCCAAGAGACCCAGTACTTC	CASGGPQETQYF
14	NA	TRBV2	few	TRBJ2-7	TGTGCCAGCAGTGAAATCGGCTTCTCCTACGAGCAGTACTTC	CASSEIGFSYEQYF
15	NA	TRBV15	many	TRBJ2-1	TGTGCCACCAGCAGGGAATTAGGTACCTACAATGAGCAGTTCTTC	CATSRELGTYNEQFF
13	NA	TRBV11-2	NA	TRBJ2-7	TGTGCCAGCAGCTTGGAAGCGGTCCACGAGCAGTACTTC	CASSLEAVHEQYF
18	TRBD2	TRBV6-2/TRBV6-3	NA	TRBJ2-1	TGTGCCAGCAGCAACGGGGGGACTAGCGGGAGGGCCTCGGATGAGCAGTTCTTC	CASSNGGTSGRASDEQFF
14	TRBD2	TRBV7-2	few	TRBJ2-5	TGTGCCAGCAGCTGGGGACTAGGCGTGGAGACCCAGTACTTC	CASSWGLGVETQYF
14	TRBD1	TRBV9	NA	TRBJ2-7	TGTGCCAGCAGCACCGGACAGGGGGCGCGAGAGCAGTACTTC	CASSTGQGAREQYF
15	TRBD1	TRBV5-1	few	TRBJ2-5	TGCGCCAGCAGCCCACGGGACAGGGTGTTGGAGACCCAGTACTTC	CASSPRDRVLETQYF